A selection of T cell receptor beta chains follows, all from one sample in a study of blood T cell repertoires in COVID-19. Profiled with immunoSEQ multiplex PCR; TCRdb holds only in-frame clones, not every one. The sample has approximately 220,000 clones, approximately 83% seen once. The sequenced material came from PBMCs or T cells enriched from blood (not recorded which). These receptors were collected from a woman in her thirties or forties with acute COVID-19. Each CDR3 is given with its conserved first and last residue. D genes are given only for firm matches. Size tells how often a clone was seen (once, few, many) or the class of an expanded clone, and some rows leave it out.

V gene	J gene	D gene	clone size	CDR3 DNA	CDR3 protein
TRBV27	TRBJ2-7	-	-	TGTGCCAGCATGAAGGAAGGGTGGCTAGCCGGTTACGAGCAGTACTTC	CASMKEGWLAGYEQYF
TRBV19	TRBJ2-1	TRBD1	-	TGTGCCAGTAGTATGGGGGGACAGGGGACATGGGAGCAGTTCTTC	CASSMGGQGTWEQFF
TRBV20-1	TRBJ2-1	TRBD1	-	TGCAGTGCCCCGTTTGTGGGACAGGGGTTCTTC	CSAPFVGQGFF
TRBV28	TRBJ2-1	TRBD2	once	TGTGCCAGCAGTTTCGGCGGGAGCTCCTACAATGAGCAGTTCTTC	CASSFGGSSYNEQFF
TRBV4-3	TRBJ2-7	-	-	TGCGCCAGCAGCCAAGAAAACAGCTACGAGCAGTACTTC	CASSQENSYEQYF
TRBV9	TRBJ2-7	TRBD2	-	TGTGCCAGCAGCGTCGGACTAGCAGCCTACGAGCAGTACTTC	CASSVGLAAYEQYF
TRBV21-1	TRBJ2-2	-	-	TGTGCCAGCAGCAACAATGAGGGACTCGCGAACACCGGGGAGCTGTTTTTT	CASSNNEGLANTGELFF
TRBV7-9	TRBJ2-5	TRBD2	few	TGTGCCAGCAGCTCTAGCGGAAAAGAGACCCAGTACTTC	CASSSSGKETQYF
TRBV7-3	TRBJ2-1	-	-	TGTGCCAGCAGCTCGGGACTCCCTGCCCTCTACAATGAGCAGTTCTTC	CASSSGLPALYNEQFF
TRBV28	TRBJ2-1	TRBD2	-	TGTGCCAGCAGATCCCGGGGGGTGATTACCCTCAATGAGCAGTTCTTC	CASRSRGVITLNEQFF
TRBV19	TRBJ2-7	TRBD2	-	TGTGCCAGTAGTCCCGGGACTAGCGGATACGAGCAGTACTTC	CASSPGTSGYEQYF
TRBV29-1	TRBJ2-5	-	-	TGCAGTGGTACCTGGGGGGTAGAAGAGACCCAGTACTTC	CSGTWGVEETQYF
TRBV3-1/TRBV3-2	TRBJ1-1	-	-	TGTGCCAGCAGCGGTCGAAGGGGGGGCTGGGCTGAAGCTTTCTTT	CASSGRRGGWAEAFF
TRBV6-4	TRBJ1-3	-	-	TGTGCCAGCAGTGGAGTGGAGAACTCTGGAAACACCATATATTTT	CASSGVENSGNTIYF
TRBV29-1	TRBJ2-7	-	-	TGCAGCGTTCCTTCGGGGAACAAGGGCGAGCAGTACTTC	CSVPSGNKGEQYF
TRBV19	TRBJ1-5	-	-	TGTGCCAGTAGTATAGTTCACGGTAGCAATCAGCCCCAGCATTTT	CASSIVHGSNQPQHF
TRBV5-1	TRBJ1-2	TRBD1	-	TGCGCCAGCAGCTTGCCTCCAGGAGGGGGCAATGGCTATGGCTACACCTTC	CASSLPPGGGNGYGYTF
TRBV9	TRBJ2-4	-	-	TGTGCCAGCAGCCCCCGTCAGGGTCTAGCCAAAAACATTCAGTACTTC	CASSPRQGLAKNIQYF
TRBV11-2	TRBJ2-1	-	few	TGTGCCAGCAGCTTAAAACTAGCACCTCAAGGGAATGAGCAGTTCTTC	CASSLKLAPQGNEQFF
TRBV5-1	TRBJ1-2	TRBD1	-	TGCGCCAGCAGCAGGGCAGGGGGCAGTAACTATGGCTACACCTTC	CASSRAGGSNYGYTF